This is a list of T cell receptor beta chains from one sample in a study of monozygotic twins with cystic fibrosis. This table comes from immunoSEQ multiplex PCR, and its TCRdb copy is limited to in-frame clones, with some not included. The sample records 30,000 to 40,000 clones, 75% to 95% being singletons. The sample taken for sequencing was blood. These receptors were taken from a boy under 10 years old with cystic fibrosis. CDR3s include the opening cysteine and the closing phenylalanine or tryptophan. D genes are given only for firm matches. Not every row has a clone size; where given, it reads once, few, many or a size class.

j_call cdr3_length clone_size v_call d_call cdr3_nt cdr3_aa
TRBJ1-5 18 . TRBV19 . TGTGCCAGTGGCGGCTGGGCAGGGCGACGGTATAGCAATCAGCCCCAGCATTTT CASGGWAGRRYSNQPQHF
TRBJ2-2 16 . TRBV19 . TGTGCCAGTAGTATCGTGCAGGGAAAGAGTCCCGGGGAGCTGTTTTTT CASSIVQGKSPGELFF
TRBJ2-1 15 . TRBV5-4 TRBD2 TGTGCCAGCAGCAACGTAGCGGGGGGCTACAATGAGCAGTTCTTC CASSNVAGGYNEQFF
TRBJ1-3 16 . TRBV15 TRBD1 TGTGCCACCAGCAGAGGTGGACAGGCCTCTGGAAACACCATATATTTT CATSRGGQASGNTIYF
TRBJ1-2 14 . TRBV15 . TGTGCCACCAGCAGAGATGTTGCCGTCTATGGCTACACCTTC CATSRDVAVYGYTF
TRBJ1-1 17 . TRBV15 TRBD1 TGTGCCACCAGCAGAGGTTTGGGGACAGCATACAACACTGAAGCTTTCTTT CATSRGLGTAYNTEAFF
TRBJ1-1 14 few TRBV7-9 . TGTGCCAGCAGTTTCCAGGGGACCAACACTGAAGCTTTCTTT CASSFQGTNTEAFF
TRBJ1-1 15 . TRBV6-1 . TGTGCCAGCAGTGACCGACAGATGATGAACACTGAAGCTTTCTTT CASSDRQMMNTEAFF
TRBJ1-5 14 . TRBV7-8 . TGTGCCAGCAGCTTAGGCCCTAGCAATCAGCCCCAGCATTTT CASSLGPSNQPQHF
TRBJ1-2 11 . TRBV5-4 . TGTGCCAGCAGCTTGGTTGATGGCTACACCTTC CASSLVDGYTF
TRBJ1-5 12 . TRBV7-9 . TGTGCCAGCAGCTTACAGGATCAGCCCCAGCATTTT CASSLQDQPQHF
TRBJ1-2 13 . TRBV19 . TGTGCCAGTAGCCAACGACAGGACTTGGGCTACACCTTC CASSQRQDLGYTF
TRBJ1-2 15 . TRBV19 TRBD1 TGTGCCAGTAATCAAGCGACAGGGGTCAACTATGGCTACACCTTC CASNQATGVNYGYTF
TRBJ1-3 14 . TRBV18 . TGTGCCAGCTCACCTTTAATCTCTGGAAACACCATATATTTT CASSPLISGNTIYF
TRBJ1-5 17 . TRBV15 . TGTGCCACCAGCAGAGATGGGGCAGGGTCGGTCAATCAGCCCCAGCATTTT CATSRDGAGSVNQPQHF
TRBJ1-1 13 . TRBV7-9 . TGTGCCAGCAGCTTAGGGACAGTCATTGAAGCTTTCTTT CASSLGTVIEAFF
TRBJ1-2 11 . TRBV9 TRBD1 TGTGCCAGCGACAGGGGCTATGGCTACACCTTC CASDRGYGYTF
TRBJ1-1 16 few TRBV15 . TGTGCCACCAGCAGAGGTTCTGGAGCGGGGGACACTGAAGCTTTCTTT CATSRGSGAGDTEAFF
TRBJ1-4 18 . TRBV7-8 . TGTGCCAGCAGCTTAACAGGCGGGGGCATTCGACCTAATGAAAAACTGTTTTTT CASSLTGGGIRPNEKLFF
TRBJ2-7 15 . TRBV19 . TGTGCCAGTAGTATAGGAAAGGGAGGGGGTTACGAGCAGTACTTC CASSIGKGGGYEQYF
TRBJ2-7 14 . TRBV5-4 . TGTGCCAGCAGCTTGGTTGGGACCTCCTACGAGCAGTACTTC CASSLVGTSYEQYF
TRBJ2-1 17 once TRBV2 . TGTGCCAGCAGTGAAGGAATGAGTACAGGGTTAAACAATGAGCAGTTCTTC CASSEGMSTGLNNEQFF
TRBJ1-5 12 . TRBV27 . TGTGCCAGCAGTGAACAAAATCAGCCCCAGCATTTT CASSEQNQPQHF
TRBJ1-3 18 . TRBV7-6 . TGTGCCAGCAGCTTAGGGGGCCGGGGACTTGTAGCTGGAAACACCATATATTTT CASSLGGRGLVAGNTIYF
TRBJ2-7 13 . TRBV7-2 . TGTGCCAGCAGCCACTTGCCCTCCTACGAGCAGTACTTC CASSHLPSYEQYF
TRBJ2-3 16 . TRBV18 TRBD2 TGTGCCAGCTCACCACGACTAGCGGGGAGCACAGATACGCAGTATTTT CASSPRLAGSTDTQYF
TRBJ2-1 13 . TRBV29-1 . TGCAGCGTTGTTGGCGGGGCTTACAATGAGCAGTTCTTC CSVVGGAYNEQFF
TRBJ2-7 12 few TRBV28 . TGTGCCAGCAGTTTACTGGGTTACGAGCAGTACTTC CASSLLGYEQYF
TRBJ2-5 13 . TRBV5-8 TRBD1 TGTGCCAGCAGCTACAGGGGATTGGGGACCCAGTACTTC CASSYRGLGTQYF
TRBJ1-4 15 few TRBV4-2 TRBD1 TGTGCCAGCAGCCTTTCAGGGGGCACGGACGAAAAACTGTTTTTT CASSLSGGTDEKLFF
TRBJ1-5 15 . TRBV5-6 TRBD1 TGTGCCAGCAGGTTACAGGGGTCTTTCAATCAGCCCCAGCATTTT CASRLQGSFNQPQHF
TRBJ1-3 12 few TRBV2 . TGTGCCAGCCGGGCTTCTGGAAACACCATATATTTT CASRASGNTIYF
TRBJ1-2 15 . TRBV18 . TGTGCCAGCTCACCCCGACTCCGGGACAACTATGGCTACACCTTC CASSPRLRDNYGYTF
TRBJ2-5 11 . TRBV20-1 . TGCAGTGCTCACCCCCAAGAGACCCAGTACTTC CSAHPQETQYF
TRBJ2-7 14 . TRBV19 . TGTGCCAGTAGTATAGGCCAGGGGAGCTGGGGGCAGTACTTC CASSIGQGSWGQYF
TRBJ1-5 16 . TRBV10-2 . TGCGCCAGCAGCGCCATAACAGGGAAGAACAATCAGCCCCAGCATTTT CASSAITGKNNQPQHF
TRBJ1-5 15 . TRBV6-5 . TGTGCCAGCAGTTACTCACCGGGGCATGATCAGCCCCAGCATTTT CASSYSPGHDQPQHF
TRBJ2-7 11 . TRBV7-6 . TGTGCCAGCAGCTCTACACACGGACTCTACTTC CASSSTHGLYF
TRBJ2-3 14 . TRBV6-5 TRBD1 TGTGCCAGCACCGGGACAGGGCACACAGATACGCAGTATTTT CASTGTGHTDTQYF
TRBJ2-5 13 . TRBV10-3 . TGTGCCATCAGCCCACAGATTCAAGAGACCCAGTACTTC CAISPQIQETQYF